This T cell receptor beta chain derives from a study of cytomegalovirus exposure and HLA in healthy donors. This CDR3 is 15 amino acids long. CDR1 SNHLY and CDR2 FYNNEI come from the germline V gene. V was clipped by 5 bases and J by 0 bases; unmatched bases: 4. This clone was picked up a small number of times. What it binds is not known. General study findings and limits: Listed as cytomegalovirus-associated were over 150 TCR beta chains. Subsequent analysis found a tendency for first-cohort TCR clusters to co-occur within the 120 or so validation repertoires.

Some clones are missing from TCRdb's copy, which holds only in-frame ones; the method was immunoSEQ multiplex PCR. The sample yields 180,000 or so clones, roughly 88% seen once. This chain links TRBV2 with TRBJ2-1, with 7 nucleotides matching TRBD1. The sequence was collected from a woman aged 25 to 39 in good health and CMV-seropositive. The sequencing sample was made of PBMCs. DNA of the CDR3: TGTGCCAGCAGTCCTTGGACAGGCTCCTACAATGAGCAGTTCTTC. It translates to CASSPWTGSYNEQFF.